This passage covers 7 T cell receptor beta chains from one sample sequenced in a study of blood T cell repertoires in COVID-19. TCRdb's table, derived via immunoSEQ multiplex PCR, lists solely in-frame clones and lacks some. Of under 25,000 clones listed, roughly 85% are singletons. Sequencing input: peripheral blood. These receptors all stem from a human donor with active COVID-19. The donor label of this sample is uncertain.

J is TRBJ2-7 and V is TRBV4-1; D is perhaps TRBD1 (5 bases). The V and J ends lost 1 base and 5 bases respectively, with 12 bases between them. The CDR3 extends over 14 amino acids. The germline gives CDR1 MGHRA, CDR2 YSYEKL. In DNA, the CDR3 is TGCGCCAGCAGCCAAGTTGCTGGGGCCCACGAGCAGTACTTC. Its translation is CASSQVAGAHEQYF.

This clone occurred once. In DNA, the CDR3 is TGTGCCAGCAGTTATAGCTCGAGCTACAATGAGCAGTTCTTC. Protein sequence: CASSYSSSYNEQFF. The chain employs TRBV6-6 and TRBJ2-1, with D uncertain. The germline V gene encodes CDR1 MNHNY and CDR2 SVGAGI (reference sequence). The V gene lost 3 bases and the J gene lost 3 bases, with 9 bases spanning the gap. The CDR3 covers 14 residues.

The J gene is TRBJ2-7, the V gene TRBV5-6; the match to TRBD2 covers 7 bases. CDR1 and CDR2 from the germline V gene are SGHDT and YYEEEE. CDR3 length equals 16 residues. V lost 0 bases, J lost 3 bases, and 9 bases stayed unmatched. The CDR3: CASSLGEGGPNYEQYF. In nucleotides, the CDR3 is TGTGCCAGCAGCTTGGGGGAGGGAGGGCCTAACTACGAGCAGTACTTC.

V is TRBV19 and J is TRBJ2-5; no clear D. The CDR3 sequence is 14 residues long. Germline loops: CDR1 LNHDA, CDR2 SQIVND (reference sequence). V was shortened by 4 bases and J by 3 bases, with 12 bases between the two germline ends. The CDR3 nucleotides read TGTGCCAGTAGTAGTGGATTGGCGGAAGAGACCCAGTACTTC. It is translated as CASSSGLAEETQYF.

V is TRBV5-1 and J is TRBJ2-1, with 8 bases aligning to TRBD1. Germline-derived CDR1 and CDR2 are SGHRS and YFSETQ. The J segment lost 8 bases and the V segment lost 4 bases, leaving 14 bases of the junction unmatched. The CDR3 loop spans 16 amino acids. The CDR3 DNA sequence: TGCGCCAGCAGCCTGCAACCGGGACAGGTAGGGGATGAGCAGTTCTTC. Translated: CASSLQPGQVGDEQFF.

The chain uses TRBV11-2 and TRBJ2-5, with TRBD1 identical over 7 bases. There are 17 residues in the CDR3. Germline CDR1 and CDR2: SGHAT and FQNNGV. Trimming cost V 5 bases and J 0 bases; bases outside gene matches: 12. For the CDR3, the DNA is TGTGCCAGCAGCGGATTTTCCGGGACAGAGGACCAAGAGACCCAGTACTTC. This sequence encodes CASSGFSGTEDQETQYF. Using reference TRBV11-2 and TRBJ2-5 for the parts outside the CDR3, the full variable domain is EAGVAQSPRYKIIEKRQSVAFWCNPISGHATLYWYQQILGQGPKLLIQFQNNGVVDDSQLPKDRFSAERLKGVDSTLKIQPAKLEDSAVYLCASSGFSGTEDQETQYFGPGTRLLVL.

The chain combines TRBV4-2 with TRBJ2-3; D perhaps matches TRBD1 (5 bases). Germline V gives CDR1 LGHNA, CDR2 YNFKEQ. Trimming left V 0 bases short and J 4 bases short, with 8 bases between. CDR3 length equals 14 residues. The CDR3 DNA sequence: TGTGCCAGCAGCCAAGACAGGGCGGCAGATACGCAGTATTTT. This encodes CASSQDRAADTQYF.